This T cell receptor beta chain derives from a study of blood T cell repertoires in COVID-19. Study information: The United States, Italy and Spain were the sources of the acute and convalescent COVID-19 samples. T cells, B-cell-depleted T cells, or PBMCs provided the cDNA or gDNA that served as material.

Germline V gives CDR1 MNHNY, CDR2 SVGAGI (reference sequence). The CDR3 extends over 13 amino acids. J lost 4 bases, V lost 6 bases, and 5 bases had no gene match. Authors' data handling: Researchers report that nucleated cell counts were estimated from reference gene primer amplification. Clones were read by immunoSEQ multiplex PCR, and TCRdb kept only the in-frame ones, dropping some. Clone size and V and J calls were adopted from that table, with D and trimming inferred from the DNA. The sample includes 200,000 to 300,000 clones, around nine tenths of them seen just once. The sequenced sample consisted of peripheral blood. The chain couples TRBV6-6 to TRBJ1-2, with TRBD1 matching over 7 bases. This TCR was recovered from a woman in her sixties who had recovered from COVID-19. The CDR3 nucleotides are TGTGCCAGCAGCACAGGGGTTGCCTATGGCTACACCTTC. Its translation is CASSTGVAYGYTF.